These 11 T cell receptor beta chains came from one sample sequenced in a study of OX40 agonist ivuxolimab in advanced cancers. Only in-frame clones appear in the TCRdb table, and some are missing; sequencing was by immunoSEQ multiplex PCR. The table includes tens of thousands of clones, approximately 81% detected once. The material sequenced was CD4+ or CD8+ T cells sorted from blood, taken in a trial of the OX40 agonist ivuxolimab. These receptors originate from an adult with an advanced solid tumor such as melanoma, head and neck, liver or kidney cancer.

This clone counts as medium-sized (0.01 to 0.1%). The chain recombines TRBV10-3 with TRBJ1-2, with unresolved D. This CDR3 is 12 amino acids long. Trimming removed 6 bases from V and 6 bases from J, with 11 bases in between. Per germline, CDR1 ENHRY and CDR2 SYGVKD. CDR3 amino acids: CAIRVGRDGYTF. For the CDR3, the DNA is TGTGCCATCAGGGTGGGCAGAGATGGCTACACCTTC.

The V call is TRBV5-4, the J call TRBJ1-2, with a possible D match to TRBD1 (5 bases). The CDR3 runs to 15 residues. CDR1 and CDR2 (germline): SGHNT, YYREEE (reference sequence). V was cut by 4 bases and J by 4 bases, with 17 bases left in between. The CDR3 DNA follows: TGTGCCAGCAGCCATCGGACAAGAGAAAGCTATGGCTACACCTTC. This translates into CASSHRTRESYGYTF.

This clone appeared once. The J gene is TRBJ2-1, the V gene TRBV11-2; 7 bases agree with TRBD2. Trimming took 1 base from V and 4 from J; bases not matched to a gene: 7. From germline, CDR1 is SGHAT and CDR2 FQNNGV. The CDR3 spans 16 residues. The CDR3 protein is CASSLVPGGTYNEQFF. The CDR3 nucleotides read TGTGCCAGCAGCTTAGTTCCCGGGGGGACGTACAATGAGCAGTTCTTC.

The V and J genes are TRBV11-2 and TRBJ2-2; TRBD2 might be the D (5 bases). This CDR3 is built from 13 residues. Trimming shortened V by 5 bases and J by 4 bases, and 8 bases separated the two germline ends. The germline CDR1 and CDR2 sequences are SGHAT and FQNNGV. This CDR3 reads CASSVGSTGELFF. The CDR3 region has the DNA TGTGCCAGCAGCGTAGGGAGCACCGGGGAGCTGTTTTTT. Combining the CDR3 with reference TRBV11-2 and TRBJ2-2 gives the whole variable domain EAGVAQSPRYKIIEKRQSVAFWCNPISGHATLYWYQQILGQGPKLLIQFQNNGVVDDSQLPKDRFSAERLKGVDSTLKIQPAKLEDSAVYLCASSVGSTGELFFGEGSRLTVL.

In the case of this clone: The sample contains more than one DNA sequence encoding this CDR3. The rearrangement uses TRBV5-1 and TRBJ2-1; tentatively, D is TRBD1 or TRBD2 (6 bases each). The germline CDR1 and CDR2 sequences are SGHRS and YFSETQ. With 3 bases removed from V and 6 bases from J, the gap between germline ends came to 10 bases. The CDR3 has 13 residues. The CDR3 coding sequence is TGCGCCAGCAGCTCGGGGGCCGTCAATGAGCAGTTCTTC. The encoded protein is CASSSGAVNEQFF.

This chain's CDR3 is CASSVAGTVSGNTIYF. The DNA of the CDR3 is TGTGCCAGCAGCGTAGCGGGGACAGTCTCTGGAAACACCATATATTTT. J is TRBJ1-3 and V is TRBV9; 7 nucleotides align to TRBD1. This CDR3 is built from 16 residues. Germline CDR1 and CDR2: SGDLS and YYNGEE. V shed 0 bases and J 0 bases; nucleotides not matched to a gene: 3.

The CDR3 DNA sequence: TGTGCCAGCAGGACTAGCCCGGCTCACTTCCAAGAGACCCAGTACTTC. This gives the protein CASRTSPAHFQETQYF. The chain recombines TRBV2 with TRBJ2-5; the match to TRBD2 covers 7 bases. Germline V gives CDR1 SNHLY, CDR2 FYNNEI. The CDR3 has 16 residues. Germline trimming cut 6 bases from V and 1 base from J; bases unmatched to any gene: 11.

The V gene is TRBV5-6, the J gene TRBJ2-2, with 9 nucleotides matching TRBD2. CDR3 length: 15 residues. Germline V gene data show CDR1 as SGHDT and CDR2 as YYEEEE. V lost 3 bases, J lost 4 bases, and 4 bases stayed unmatched. The CDR3 protein is CASSWGLAPTGELFF. CDR3 nucleotides: TGTGCCAGCAGCTGGGGACTAGCCCCCACCGGGGAGCTGTTTTTT.

The V gene is TRBV6-5, the J gene TRBJ1-1; D is unresolved. This CDR3 comprises 13 residues. Trimming removed 2 bases at V and 10 bases at J, with 14 bases between. CDR1 is MNHEY, CDR2 SVGAGI, per germline. CDR3 in DNA: TGTGCCAGCAGTTACCTTGGGGAGCTTGCAGCTTTCTTT. It yields the protein CASSYLGELAAFF.

A single count supports this clone. The V gene is TRBV5-6, the J gene TRBJ2-7, with D perhaps TRBD2 (5 bases). The CDR3 extends over 15 amino acids. The germline gives CDR1 SGHDT, CDR2 YYEEEE. Trimming took 0 bases from V and 5 from J, leaving 15 bases between them. The CDR3 nucleotides read TGTGCCAGCAGCTTGGCCGGGGTAGCTTGGAACGAGCAGTACTTC. Its protein is CASSLAGVAWNEQYF.

The chain joins TRBV19 to TRBJ2-1; no reliable D call. This CDR3 spans 13 amino acids. V was cut by 6 bases and J by 5 bases, with 11 bases left in between. Germline-derived CDR1 and CDR2 are LNHDA and SQIVND (reference sequence). The CDR3 loop is CASSLDQHNEQFF. The CDR3, as DNA: TGTGCCAGTAGCTTGGACCAACACAATGAGCAGTTCTTC.